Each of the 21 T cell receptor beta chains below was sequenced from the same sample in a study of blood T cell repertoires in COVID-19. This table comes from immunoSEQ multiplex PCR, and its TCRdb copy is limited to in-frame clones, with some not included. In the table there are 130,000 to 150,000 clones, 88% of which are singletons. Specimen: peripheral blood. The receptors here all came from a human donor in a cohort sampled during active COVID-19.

The CDR3 here is CASRYRVRSTGELFF. The CDR3 DNA sequence: TGTGCCAGCAGGTACAGGGTGAGGTCCACCGGGGAGCTGTTTTTT. The chain uses TRBV28 and TRBJ2-2; D possibly corresponds to TRBD1 (6 bases). Germline assignment: CDR1 MDHEN and CDR2 SYDVKM. V gave up 6 bases and J gave up 4 bases, with 15 bases separating them. The CDR3 covers 15 residues.

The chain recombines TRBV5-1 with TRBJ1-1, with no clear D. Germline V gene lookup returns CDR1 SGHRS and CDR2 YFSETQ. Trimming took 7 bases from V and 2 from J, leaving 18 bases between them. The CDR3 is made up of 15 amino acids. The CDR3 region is CASEGGLGRNTEAFF. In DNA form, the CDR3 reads TGCGCCAGCGAGGGAGGACTTGGGCGAAACACTGAAGCTTTCTTT.

The CDR3 DNA is TGTGCCAGCAGCAGGACTAGCGGTTCTCTTGGGGAGACCCAGTACTTC. Translated, it gives CASSRTSGSLGETQYF. The chain recombines TRBV28 with TRBJ2-5, with 10 nucleotides matching TRBD2. The CDR3 runs 16 residues. CDR1 MDHEN and CDR2 SYDVKM come from the germline V gene. The V segment lost 6 bases and the J segment 5 bases; nucleotides outside the gene matches: 12.

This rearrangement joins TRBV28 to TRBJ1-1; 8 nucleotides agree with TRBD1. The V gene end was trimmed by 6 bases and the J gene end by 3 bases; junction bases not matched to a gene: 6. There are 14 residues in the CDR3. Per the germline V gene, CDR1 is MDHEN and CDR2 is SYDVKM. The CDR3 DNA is TGTGCCAGCAGGCGACAGGGGATCGACACTGAAGCTTTCTTT. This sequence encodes CASRRQGIDTEAFF. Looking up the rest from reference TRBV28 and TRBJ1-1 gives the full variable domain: DVKVTQSSRYLVKRTGEKVFLECVQDMDHENMFWYRQDPGLGLRLIYFSYDVKMKEKGDIPEGYSVSREKKERFSLILESASTNQTSMYLCASRRQGIDTEAFFGQGTRLTVV.

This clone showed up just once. CDR3 nucleotide sequence: TGTGCCAGCTCACCAAGAGAGGGAAAGACAGATACGCAGTATTTT. It yields the protein CASSPREGKTDTQYF. V usage is TRBV18 and J usage is TRBJ2-3, with a weak D call TRBD2 (5 bases). Germline-derived CDR1 and CDR2 are KGHSH and LQKENI. The V gene lost 2 bases and the J gene lost 3 bases, with 12 bases spanning the gap. The CDR3 extends over 15 amino acids.

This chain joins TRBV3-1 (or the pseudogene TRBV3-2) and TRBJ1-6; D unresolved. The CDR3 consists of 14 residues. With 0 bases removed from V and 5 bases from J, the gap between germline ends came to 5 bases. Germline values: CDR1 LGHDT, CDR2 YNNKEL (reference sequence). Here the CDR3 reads CASSQESHNSPLHF. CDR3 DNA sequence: TGTGCCAGCAGCCAAGAGAGCCATAATTCACCCCTCCACTTT.

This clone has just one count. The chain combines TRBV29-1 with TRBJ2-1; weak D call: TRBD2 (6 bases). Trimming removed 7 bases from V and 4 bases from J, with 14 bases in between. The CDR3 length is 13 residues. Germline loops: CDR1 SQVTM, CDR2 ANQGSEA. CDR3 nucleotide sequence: TGCAGCGAGGCGGGGACCCCATACAATGAGCAGTTCTTC. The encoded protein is CSEAGTPYNEQFF.

The CDR3 loop is CASSLARGGSSYEQYF. The CDR3 DNA is TGCGCCAGCAGCTTGGCCCGGGGAGGGTCTAGCTACGAGCAGTACTTC. The chain recombines TRBV5-1 with TRBJ2-7; 7 bases agree with TRBD2. CDR1 is SGHRS and CDR2 is YFSETQ in the germline V gene. V trimming: 0 bases; J trimming: 3 bases; junction bases outside the gene matches: 9. This CDR3 has 16 amino acids.

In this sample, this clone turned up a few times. In DNA form, the CDR3 reads TGTGCCACCAGTGACCGAGGGGGTCAGCCCCAGCATTTT. It translates to CATSDRGGQPQHF. V is TRBV24-1 and J is TRBJ1-5; a weak D match, TRBD1 (6 bases). V was clipped by 4 bases and J by 6 bases, with 9 bases between them. This CDR3 spans 13 amino acids. The V gene's germline CDR1 is KGHDR and CDR2 SFDVKD.

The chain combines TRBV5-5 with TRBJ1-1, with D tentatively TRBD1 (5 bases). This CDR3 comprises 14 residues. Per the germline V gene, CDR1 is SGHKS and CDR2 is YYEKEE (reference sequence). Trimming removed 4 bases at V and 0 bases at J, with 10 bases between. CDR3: CASSQGLMNTEAFF. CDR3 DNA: TGTGCCAGCAGCCAGGGATTAATGAACACTGAAGCTTTCTTT. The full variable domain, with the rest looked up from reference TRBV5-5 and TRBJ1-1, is DAGVTQSPTHLIKTRGQQVTLRCSPISGHKSVSWYQQVLGQGPQFIFQYYEKEERGRGNFPDRFSARQFPNYSSELNVNALLLGDSALYLCASSQGLMNTEAFFGQGTRLTVV.

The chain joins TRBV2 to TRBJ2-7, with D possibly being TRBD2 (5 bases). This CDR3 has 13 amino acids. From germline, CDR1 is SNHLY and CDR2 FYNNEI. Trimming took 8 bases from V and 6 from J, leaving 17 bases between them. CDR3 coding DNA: TGTGCCAGCTCCCGGGAAGGGTATAGCGAGCAGTACTTC. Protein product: CASSREGYSEQYF.

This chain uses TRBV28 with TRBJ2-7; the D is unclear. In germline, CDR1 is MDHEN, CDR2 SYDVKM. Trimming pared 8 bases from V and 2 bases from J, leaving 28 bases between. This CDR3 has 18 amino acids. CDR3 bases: TGTGCCAGCGATAACCCCCTGTGGCCGAAGAATCTTCCCTACGAGCAGTACTTC. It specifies CASDNPLWPKNLPYEQYF.

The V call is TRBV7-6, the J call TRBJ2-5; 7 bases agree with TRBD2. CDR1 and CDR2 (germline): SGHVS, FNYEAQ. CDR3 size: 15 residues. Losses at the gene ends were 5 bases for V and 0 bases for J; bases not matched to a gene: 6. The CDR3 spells CASSPWGGNQETQYF. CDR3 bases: TGTGCCAGCAGCCCCTGGGGAGGGAACCAAGAGACCCAGTACTTC. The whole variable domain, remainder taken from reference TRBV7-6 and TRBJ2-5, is GAGVSQSPRYKVTKRGQDVALRCDPISGHVSLYWYRQALGQGPEFLTYFNYEAQQDKSGLPNDRFSAERPEGSISTLTIQRTEQRDSAMYRCASSPWGGNQETQYFGPGTRLLVL.

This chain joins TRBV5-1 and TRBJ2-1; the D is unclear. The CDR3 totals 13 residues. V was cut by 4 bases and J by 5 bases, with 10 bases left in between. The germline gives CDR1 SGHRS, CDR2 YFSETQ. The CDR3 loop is CASSPSSDNEQFF. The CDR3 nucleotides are TGCGCCAGCAGCCCTTCGTCCGACAATGAGCAGTTCTTC.

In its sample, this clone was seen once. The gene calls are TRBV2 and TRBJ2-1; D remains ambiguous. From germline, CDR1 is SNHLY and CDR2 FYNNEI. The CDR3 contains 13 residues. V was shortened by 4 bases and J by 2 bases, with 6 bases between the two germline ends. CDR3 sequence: CASSGEAYNEQFF. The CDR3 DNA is TGTGCCAGCAGTGGAGAGGCCTACAATGAGCAGTTCTTC. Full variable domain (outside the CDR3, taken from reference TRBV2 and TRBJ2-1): EPEVTQTPSHQVTQMGQEVILRCVPISNHLYFYWYRQILGQKVEFLVSFYNNEISEKSEIFDDQFSVERPDGSNFTLKIRSTKLEDSAMYFCASSGEAYNEQFFGPGTRLTVL.

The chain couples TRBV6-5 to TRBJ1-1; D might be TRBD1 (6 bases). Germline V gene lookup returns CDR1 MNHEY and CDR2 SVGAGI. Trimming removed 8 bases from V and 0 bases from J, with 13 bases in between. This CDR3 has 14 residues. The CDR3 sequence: CASGTQGMNTEAFF. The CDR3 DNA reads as TGTGCCAGCGGTACACAGGGAATGAACACTGAAGCTTTCTTT.

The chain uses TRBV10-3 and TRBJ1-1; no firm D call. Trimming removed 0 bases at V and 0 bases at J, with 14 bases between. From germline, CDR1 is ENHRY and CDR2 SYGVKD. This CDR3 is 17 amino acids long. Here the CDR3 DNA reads TGTGCCATCAGTGAGTCGGTTTTTGGAGGGCTGAACACTGAAGCTTTCTTT. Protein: CAISESVFGGLNTEAFF.

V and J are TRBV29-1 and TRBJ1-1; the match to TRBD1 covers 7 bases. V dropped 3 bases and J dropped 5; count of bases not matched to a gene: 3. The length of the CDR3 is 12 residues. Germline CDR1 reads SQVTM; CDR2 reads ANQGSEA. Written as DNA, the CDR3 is TGCAGCGTTGACCGACAGGGTACTGAAGCTTTCTTT. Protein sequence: CSVDRQGTEAFF.

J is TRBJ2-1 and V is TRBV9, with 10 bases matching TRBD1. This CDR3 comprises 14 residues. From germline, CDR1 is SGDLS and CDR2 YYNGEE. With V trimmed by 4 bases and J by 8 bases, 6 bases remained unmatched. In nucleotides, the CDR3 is TGTGCCAGCAGCCCGGGACAGGGGAGACATGAGCAGTTCTTC. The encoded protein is CASSPGQGRHEQFF.

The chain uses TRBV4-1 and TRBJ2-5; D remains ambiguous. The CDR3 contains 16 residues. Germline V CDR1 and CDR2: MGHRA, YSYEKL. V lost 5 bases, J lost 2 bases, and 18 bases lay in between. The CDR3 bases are TGCGCCAGCAGCGCTGTCGGCAGCGAACTACAAGAGACCCAGTACTTC. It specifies CASSAVGSELQETQYF.

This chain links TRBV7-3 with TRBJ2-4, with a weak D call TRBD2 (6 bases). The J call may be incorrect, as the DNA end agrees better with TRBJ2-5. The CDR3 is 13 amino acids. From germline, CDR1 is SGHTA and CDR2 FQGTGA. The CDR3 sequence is CASSLSVEGTQYF. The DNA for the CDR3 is TGTGCCAGCAGCTTATCCGTGGAGGGGACCCAGTACTTC.